This T cell receptor beta chain was retrieved from a study of blood T cell repertoires in COVID-19. Study-wide background: COVID-19 samples collected from the United States, Italy and Spain covered acute and convalescent phases. From T cells, B-cell-depleted T cells, or PBMCs came the material, which was cDNA or gDNA.

The trim removed 0 bases at V and 4 bases at J, leaving 6 bases unmatched. Germline-derived CDR1 and CDR2 are SGHKS and YYEKEE (reference sequence). The CDR3 contains 15 residues. Per the original methods: Estimated nucleated cell counts came from reference gene primer amplification. Sequenced by immunoSEQ multiplex PCR; TCRdb stores in-frame clones only, minus some. That table is the source of V, J and clone size, and D and trimming were worked out from the DNA. Counted here are some 45,000 clones, roughly nine tenths occurring once; the ten biggest clones make up about a tenth. The TCR originated in a human donor in a cohort sampled during active COVID-19. V usage is TRBV5-5 and J usage is TRBJ1-1, with 7 bases matching TRBD1. The sample comprised peripheral blood. The CDR3 coding sequence is TGTGCCAGCAGCTTGGTGGGTCCAGGGGGCACTGAAGCTTTCTTT. Residues: CASSLVGPGGTEAFF. Full variable domain (rest looked up from reference TRBV5-5 and TRBJ1-1): DAGVTQSPTHLIKTRGQQVTLRCSPISGHKSVSWYQQVLGQGPQFIFQYYEKEERGRGNFPDRFSARQFPNYSSELNVNALLLGDSALYLCASSLVGPGGTEAFFGQGTRLTVV.